One sample yielded the 26 T cell receptor beta chains listed below, sequenced in a study of beta chain features in type 1 diabetes. Every bit of the isolated RNA underwent reverse transcription, so sequencing read expressed TCRB transcripts. Data came from immunoSEQ multiplex PCR; TCRdb stores just in-frame clones and leaves some out. The profile shows some 330,000 clones, 9.5% to 12% of them singletons. The sequenced material came from naive CD4+ T cells from blood. These receptor sequences come from a young woman in good health.

J is TRBJ2-5 and V is TRBV4-3; 11 nucleotides agree with TRBD2. CDR3 length: 15 amino acids. V shed 2 bases and J 4 bases; nucleotides not matched to a gene: 3. The germline V gene has CDR1 LGHNA and CDR2 YSLEER. The DNA for the CDR3 is TGCGCCAGCAGCCAAATAGCGGGAGGGACAGAGACCCAGTACTTC. It yields the protein CASSQIAGGTETQYF.

Only a few counts were recorded for this clone. This rearrangement joins TRBV7-9 to TRBJ2-1; a possible D gene is TRBD1 (6 bases). Deletions cut 6 bases from V and 7 bases from J, with 22 bases between. The CDR3 spans 16 residues. Germline CDR1 is SEHNR and CDR2 is FQNEAQ (reference sequence). The CDR3 sequence: CASSVQGTTNRNEQFF. In DNA form, the CDR3 reads TGTGCCAGCAGTGTCCAGGGGACAACGAACAGGAATGAGCAGTTCTTC.

This chain joins TRBV14 and TRBJ1-2; the D gene is possibly TRBD1 (5 bases). CDR1 and CDR2 (germline): SGHDN, FVKESK. This CDR3 spans 13 amino acids. V lost 6 bases and J lost 7, with 15 bases in between. CDR3 residues: CASSSRDSGGYTF. CDR3 nucleotides: TGTGCCAGCAGTTCCCGGGACTCCGGTGGCTACACCTTC.

The chain links TRBV11-1 to TRBJ2-1; TRBD2 matches at 9 bases. The CDR3 runs 15 residues. V lost 4 bases to trimming and J lost 6 bases; unmatched junction nucleotides: 7. Germline loops: CDR1 SGHAT, CDR2 FQDESV (reference sequence). CDR3 protein: CASSSRWREGNEQFF. CDR3 DNA: TGTGCCAGCAGCTCCCGTTGGCGGGAGGGCAATGAGCAGTTCTTC.

The genes are TRBV6-4 and TRBJ2-2; no clear D gene. This CDR3 is 13 amino acids long. Germline V lookup: CDR1 MRHNA, CDR2 SNTAGT. V lost 6 bases, J lost 9 bases, and 14 bases lay in between. This CDR3 is CASSKTGLRELFF. For the CDR3, the DNA is TGTGCCAGCAGCAAGACTGGTCTCAGGGAGCTGTTTTTT.

V gene TRBV29-1 combines with J gene TRBJ1-1; D is ambiguous. V was pared by 4 bases and J by 7 bases, with 22 bases between. The CDR3 runs to 15 residues. Looked up from germline, CDR1 is SQVTM and CDR2 is ANQGSEA. The CDR3 is CSVGLQHLGMGEAFF. In DNA form, the CDR3 reads TGCAGCGTTGGATTGCAGCATCTCGGGATGGGTGAAGCTTTCTTT. The full variable domain, rest sourced from reference TRBV29-1 and TRBJ1-1, is SAVISQKPSRDICQRGTSLTIQCQVDSQVTMMFWYRQQPGQSLTLIATANQGSEATYESGFVIDKFPISRPNLTFSTLTVSNMSPEDSSIYLCSVGLQHLGMGEAFFGQGTRLTVV.

The chain links TRBV10-3 to TRBJ2-1; 13 nucleotides align to TRBD2. Trimming removed 6 bases from V and 6 bases from J; junction bases left unmatched: 2. This CDR3 is 14 amino acids long. Germline V lookup: CDR1 ENHRY, CDR2 SYGVKD. CDR3 DNA: TGTGCCATCAGCAGGACTAGCGGGAGCAATGAGCAGTTCTTC. Residues: CAISRTSGSNEQFF.

This clone was counted between two and nine times. As DNA, the CDR3 is TGTGCCAGCAGCGGGGACAGGGGCCCGTCTTGGAACACTGAAGCTTTCTTT. It translates to CASSGDRGPSWNTEAFF. The chain combines TRBV5-5 with TRBJ1-1; 10 bases are a match to TRBD1. Germline lookup yields CDR1 SGHKS and CDR2 YYEKEE (reference sequence). The CDR3 spans 17 residues. V lost 4 bases and J lost 1; bases outside the gene matches: 10. Full variable domain (remainder filled in from reference TRBV5-5 and TRBJ1-1): DAGVTQSPTHLIKTRGQQVTLRCSPISGHKSVSWYQQVLGQGPQFIFQYYEKEERGRGNFPDRFSARQFPNYSSELNVNALLLGDSALYLCASSGDRGPSWNTEAFFGQGTRLTVV.

V usage is TRBV9 and J usage is TRBJ2-7; TRBD2 aligns across 7 bases. The CDR3 is 14 residues long. The germline CDR1 and CDR2 sequences are SGDLS and YYNGEE. Losses at the gene ends were 1 base for V and 3 bases for J; bases not matched to a gene: 4. This CDR3 reads CASSVTASGYEQYF. The CDR3 coding sequence is TGTGCCAGCAGCGTAACGGCTAGCGGCTACGAGCAGTACTTC. The entire variable domain, with the rest obtained from reference TRBV9 and TRBJ2-7, is as follows: DSGVTQTPKHLITATGQRVTLRCSPRSGDLSVYWYQQSLDQGLQFLIQYYNGEERAKGNILERFSAQQFPDLHSELNLSSLELGDSALYFCASSVTASGYEQYFGPGTRLTVT.

This clone showed up just a few times. The chain links TRBV5-1 to TRBJ1-2, with 8 bases aligning to TRBD1. Germline loops: CDR1 SGHRS, CDR2 YFSETQ. J gave up 7 bases and V 4 bases, and 9 bases lay outside the gene matches. The CDR3 extends over 14 amino acids. As DNA, the CDR3 is TGCGCCAGCAGCACCGGACAGGGAAATACTGGCTACACCTTC. The encoded protein is CASSTGQGNTGYTF.

The table lists this clone with a few counts. The genes are TRBV5-4 and TRBJ1-1; D ambiguous. Germline lookup yields CDR1 SGHNT and CDR2 YYREEE (reference sequence). V lost 1 base to trimming and J lost 5 bases, with 12 bases between them. The CDR3 consists of 14 residues. The CDR3 sequence is CASSLRGFNTEAFF. CDR3 nucleotides: TGTGCCAGCAGCTTGCGGGGTTTTAATACTGAAGCTTTCTTT.

A few counts support this clone. This chain links TRBV28 with TRBJ1-2; TRBD1 might be the D (5 bases). The V end lost 6 bases, the J end lost 4 bases, and 12 bases lay between the germline ends. The germline V gene encodes CDR1 MDHEN and CDR2 SYDVKM. The length of the CDR3 is 13 residues. In DNA, the CDR3 is TGTGCCAGCAGCCGACAGCGCCTCTATGGCTACACCTTC. Its translation is CASSRQRLYGYTF.

As DNA, the CDR3 is TGTGCCAGCCTAGATCGAGGTTTTAGTGAAAAACTGTTTTTT. Its protein product is CASLDRGFSEKLFF. The V call is TRBV28, the J call TRBJ1-4; D not certain. The CDR3 has 14 amino acids. V lost 8 bases and J 7 bases, leaving 17 bases between the germline ends. The germline V gene has CDR1 MDHEN and CDR2 SYDVKM.

The chain links TRBV4-3 to TRBJ2-1; TRBD2 is a possible D gene (6 bases). The V gene lost 0 bases and the J gene lost 8 bases, with 14 bases spanning the gap. Germline CDR1 reads LGHNA; CDR2 reads YSLEER. CDR3 length: 15 amino acids. The CDR3 sequence is CASSQEGRGMDEQFF. CDR3 sequence (DNA): TGCGCCAGCAGCCAAGAGGGTCGCGGGATGGATGAGCAGTTCTTC.

This clone has just a few counts. The chain uses TRBV7-2 and TRBJ2-7, with D perhaps TRBD1 (5 bases). Germline values: CDR1 SGHTA, CDR2 FQGNSA. With 6 bases removed from V and 5 bases from J, the gap between germline ends came to 17 bases. This CDR3 comprises 14 residues. The DNA of the CDR3 is TGTGCCAGCAGTCTGGACCAGGGTCGCGACGAGCAGTACTTC. It is translated as CASSLDQGRDEQYF. The whole variable domain, filled in from reference TRBV7-2 and TRBJ2-7, reads GAGVSQSPSNKVTEKGKDVELRCDPISGHTALYWYRQSLGQGLEFLIYFQGNSAPDKSGLPSDRFSAERTGGSVSTLTIQRTQQEDSAVYLCASSLDQGRDEQYFGPGTRLTVT.

This rearrangement joins TRBV19 to TRBJ2-7; TRBD2 aligns across 13 bases. CDR3 size: 15 residues. Germline CDR1 and CDR2: LNHDA and SQIVND (reference sequence). V was pared by 6 bases and J by 7 bases, with 9 bases of the junction left unmatched. The CDR3 DNA sequence: TGTGCCAGTAGACCAACTAGCGGGAGGGCGACAGAGCAGTACTTC. This gives the protein CASRPTSGRATEQYF. Full variable domain (outside the CDR3, taken from reference TRBV19 and TRBJ2-7): DGGITQSPKYLFRKEGQNVTLSCEQNLNHDAMYWYRQDPGQGLRLIYYSQIVNDFQKGDIAEGYSVSREKKESFPLTVTSAQKNPTAFYLCASRPTSGRATEQYFGPGTRLTVT.

V gene TRBV27 combines with J gene TRBJ2-1; 9 bases align to TRBD2. The V gene end was trimmed by 6 bases and the J gene end by 9 bases; junction bases not matched to a gene: 9. CDR1 is MNHEY, CDR2 SMNVEV, per germline (reference sequence). The CDR3 is made up of 14 amino acids. The CDR3 sequence: CASRGREGRGEQFF. In nucleotides, the CDR3 is TGTGCCAGCAGGGGGCGGGAGGGCCGAGGTGAGCAGTTCTTC.

Points on this clone: Other DNA variants within this sample encode the same CDR3. The V and J genes are TRBV7-3 and TRBJ2-3; the D is unclear. The length of the CDR3 is 13 residues. The ends were cut back, 4 bases at V and 1 base at J, with 6 bases in the middle. Germline CDR1 reads SGHTA; CDR2 reads FQGTGA. Written as DNA, the CDR3 is TGTGCCAGCAGCTCCCCCGGCACAGATACGCAGTATTTT. It codes for CASSSPGTDTQYF.

The chain is built from TRBV5-1 and TRBJ2-2; no reliable D call. The CDR3 is 16 amino acids. The ends were cut back, 4 bases at V and 3 bases at J, with 16 bases in the middle. The germline gives CDR1 SGHRS, CDR2 YFSETQ. CDR3 region: CASSQIQTSDTGELFF. CDR3 nucleotide sequence: TGCGCCAGCAGCCAAATACAGACGTCTGACACCGGGGAGCTGTTTTTT.

This rearrangement joins TRBV7-3 to TRBJ2-3, with 9 bases fitting TRBD2. The junction had 12 bases not matched to a gene; V was cut back by 5 bases and J by 3 bases. Germline assignment: CDR1 SGHTA and CDR2 FQGTGA. This CDR3 has 17 amino acids. CDR3 DNA sequence: TGTGCCAGCAGCGCCAATATAGCGGGAGTTGGGACAGATACGCAGTATTTT. Translating it yields CASSANIAGVGTDTQYF.

This clone was recorded at least ten times. The chain is built from TRBV9 and TRBJ2-4; 9 bases match TRBD1. V dropped 4 bases and J dropped 8; count of bases not matched to a gene: 10. Germline V gene lookup returns CDR1 SGDLS and CDR2 YYNGEE. The CDR3 sequence is 15 residues long. CDR3 sequence (DNA): TGTGCCAGCAGCAACTCGGGACAGGGATTTGACATTCAGTACTTC. Amino acid sequence: CASSNSGQGFDIQYF.

The table lists this clone with a few counts. This chain joins TRBV5-1 and TRBJ2-7; D is uncertain. Trimming shortened V by 0 bases and J by 5 bases, and 15 bases separated the two germline ends. The CDR3 is 15 amino acids. The germline CDR1 and CDR2 sequences are SGHRS and YFSETQ. The CDR3: CASSLAPQIVDEQYF. CDR3 bases: TGCGCCAGCAGCTTGGCCCCACAGATTGTAGACGAGCAGTACTTC.

The J gene is TRBJ2-1, the V gene TRBV27; tentative D call: TRBD2 (6 bases). Germline CDR1 and CDR2: MNHEY and SMNVEV (reference sequence). The V and J ends lost 7 bases and 0 bases respectively, with 16 bases between them. The CDR3 covers 16 residues. The CDR3 protein is CASTPVRDSSYNEQFF. The CDR3 DNA follows: TGTGCCAGCACTCCAGTGCGGGATTCCTCCTACAATGAGCAGTTCTTC.

This clone was recorded a few times. The V call is TRBV29-1, the J call TRBJ2-1; 9 bases agree with TRBD2. This CDR3 has 14 residues. The V gene's germline CDR1 is SQVTM and CDR2 ANQGSEA. With V trimmed by 5 bases and J by 6 bases, 8 bases remained unmatched. This CDR3 reads CSVRSSGESNEQFF. CDR3 DNA sequence: TGCAGCGTTAGGTCTAGCGGGGAGAGCAATGAGCAGTTCTTC.

The V call is TRBV28, the J call TRBJ2-1, with 8 nucleotides matching TRBD2. J lost 9 bases, V lost 6 bases, and 7 bases had no gene match. This CDR3 contains 13 residues. In germline, CDR1 is MDHEN, CDR2 SYDVKM. The CDR3 sequence is CASRSGLEGEQFF. In nucleotides, the CDR3 is TGTGCCAGCAGATCGGGACTAGAGGGTGAGCAGTTCTTC.

The chain employs TRBV28 and TRBJ2-3, with 10 positions matching TRBD1. Germline CDR1 reads MDHEN; CDR2 reads SYDVKM. V shed 7 bases and J 2 bases; nucleotides not matched to a gene: 6. This CDR3 contains 15 residues. The CDR3 spells CASTPGTGVTDTQYF. As DNA, the CDR3 is TGTGCCAGCACCCCCGGGACAGGGGTCACAGATACGCAGTATTTT.